These T cell receptor beta chains were read from a single sample in a study of T cells after yellow fever vaccination. TCRdb re-called the 5' RACE reads with MiXCR, one entry per CDR3 protein. Of a few hundred thousand distinct CDR3 sequences in the sample, less than 9.5% are singletons; the top ten hold 15% to 20%. Sequences were derived from PBMCs, sampled roughly 45 days after the first yellow fever vaccination. The receptors shown here come from a man younger than 30 who received the YFV17D yellow fever vaccine. Both conserved end residues are part of each CDR3. The order of the fields is V gene, D gene, J gene, clone size, CDR3 DNA, CDR3 protein. D genes are given only for firm matches. Clone size appears in some rows only: once, few, many, or a class for an expanded clone.

V: TRBV5-1; D: -; J: TRBJ2-1; size: few; DNA: TGCGCCAGCAGCTTGGGACGGGGCTCCTCCTACAATGAGCAGTTCTTC; CDR3: CASSLGRGSSYNEQFF
V: TRBV18; D: -; J: TRBJ1-1; size: -; DNA: TGTGCCAGCTCACCCATAGGAGGGGTAACTGAAGCTTTCTTT; CDR3: CASSPIGGVTEAFF
V: TRBV27; D: TRBD1; J: TRBJ1-6; size: -; DNA: TGTGCCAGCAGTTCCTTGACAGGGCCTTCACCCCTCCACTTT; CDR3: CASSSLTGPSPLHF
V: TRBV21-1; D: -; J: TRBJ1-4; size: many; DNA: TGTGCCAGCAGCCTGGACGGAGGGGGCAAAAATGAAAAACTGTTTTTT; CDR3: CASSLDGGGKNEKLFF
V: TRBV6-2/TRBV6-3; D: -; J: TRBJ2-2; size: many; DNA: TGTGCCAGCAGTTACTCGATCTTCTTTGAGCTGTTTTTT; CDR3: CASSYSIFFELFF
V: TRBV27; D: TRBD1; J: TRBJ2-7; size: few; DNA: TGTGCCAGCACCTGGACAGGGGGTCATTACGAGCAGTACTTC; CDR3: CASTWTGGHYEQYF
V: TRBV18; D: -; J: TRBJ2-5; size: many; DNA: TGTGCCAGCTCAAAGACTACACCCCAAGAGACCCAGTACTTC; CDR3: CASSKTTPQETQYF
V: TRBV5-6; D: -; J: TRBJ1-1; size: -; DNA: TGTGCCAGCAGCCCAATGGGGGGCGGCGGTGCTGAAGCTTTCTTT; CDR3: CASSPMGGGGAEAFF
V: TRBV24-1; D: TRBD2; J: TRBJ2-5; size: -; DNA: TGTGCCACCAGTGGAGAGAGCGGGACCTACCAAGAGACCCAGTACTTC; CDR3: CATSGESGTYQETQYF
V: TRBV11-2; D: TRBD2; J: TRBJ2-1; size: few; DNA: TGTGCCAGCAGCTCGACTAGCGGACCCTACAATGAGCAGTTCTTC; CDR3: CASSSTSGPYNEQFF
V: TRBV6-2/TRBV6-3; D: -; J: TRBJ2-1; size: few; DNA: TGTGCCAGCACCGAATTGTCTTCCGGGGATGAGCAGTTCTTC; CDR3: CASTELSSGDEQFF
V: TRBV11-2; D: -; J: TRBJ2-3; size: -; DNA: TGTGCCAGCAGCTTAGCGGGGGCCCGATCCCGTCATACGCAGTATTTT; CDR3: CASSLAGARSRHTQYF
V: TRBV7-8; D: TRBD1; J: TRBJ1-3; size: -; DNA: TGTGCCAGCAGCCCAACAGGGGGCCCGGGAAACACCATATATTTT; CDR3: CASSPTGGPGNTIYF
V: TRBV7-6; D: -; J: TRBJ2-3; size: -; DNA: TGTGCCAGCAGCTTAGCGTTGGGGGGCTACACAGATACGCAGTATTTT; CDR3: CASSLALGGYTDTQYF
V: TRBV5-1; D: -; J: TRBJ1-1; size: few; DNA: TGCGCCAGCAGCTTGGGTCCCGGGGCTGTATCTGAAGCTTTCTTT; CDR3: CASSLGPGAVSEAFF
V: TRBV20-1; D: -; J: TRBJ2-7; size: many; DNA: TGCAGTGCTAGAGGTGGGGCCGGGGAGCAGTACTTC; CDR3: CSARGGAGEQYF
V: TRBV4-2; D: -; J: TRBJ2-5; size: -; DNA: TGTGCCAGCAGCCAATCAGCACAAGGTCGCGAGACCCAGTACTTC; CDR3: CASSQSAQGRETQYF
V: TRBV20-1; D: -; J: TRBJ1-1; size: few; DNA: TGCAGTGCTACCCTGACTCTAGGGGCCACTGAAGCTTTCTTT; CDR3: CSATLTLGATEAFF
V: TRBV29-1; D: TRBD2; J: TRBJ2-3; size: few; DNA: TGCAGCGTGGCAGTAGCGGGGGTTCAGTATTTT; CDR3: CSVAVAGVQYF
V: TRBV5-1; D: TRBD1; J: TRBJ2-1; size: -; DNA: TGCGCCAGCAGGCTTTCGACAGGGGGTGATACTGAGCAGTTCTTC; CDR3: CASRLSTGGDTEQFF
V: TRBV5-1; D: TRBD1; J: TRBJ2-1; size: few; DNA: TGCGCCAGCGGTGCGCGTTCTGACAGGGACAATGAGCAGTTCTTC; CDR3: CASGARSDRDNEQFF
V: TRBV6-1; D: TRBD1; J: TRBJ2-5; size: -; DNA: TGTGCCAGCAGGCCGATGACAGGGGGAAAAGAGACCCAGTACTTC; CDR3: CASRPMTGGKETQYF
V: TRBV20-1; D: TRBD2; J: TRBJ2-5; size: few; DNA: TGCAGTGCTACTATAGCGGGGGGGCCCCAAGAGACCCAGTACTTC; CDR3: CSATIAGGPQETQYF
V: TRBV4-1; D: -; J: TRBJ2-1; size: -; DNA: TGCGCCAGCAGCCAAGAGGAGGCCTCCTACAATGAGCAGTTCTTC; CDR3: CASSQEEASYNEQFF
V: TRBV4-3; D: -; J: TRBJ2-7; size: -; DNA: TGCGCCAGCAGCCACCAACTAGAGAACTACTACGAGCAGTACTTC; CDR3: CASSHQLENYYEQYF
V: TRBV24-1; D: TRBD1; J: TRBJ2-7; size: few; DNA: TGTGCCACCAGTGATTCAAGACAGGGGGCTACCGAGCAGTACTTC; CDR3: CATSDSRQGATEQYF
V: TRBV7-2; D: TRBD1; J: TRBJ2-7; size: -; DNA: TGTGCCAGCAGCACGACCGGGACAGTAAGCTCCTACGAGCAGTACTTC; CDR3: CASSTTGTVSSYEQYF
V: TRBV7-9; D: TRBD1; J: TRBJ2-7; size: -; DNA: TGTGCCAGCAGTTCCGGGACAGGGCCCCACGAGCAGTACTTC; CDR3: CASSSGTGPHEQYF
V: TRBV6-5; D: TRBD1; J: TRBJ1-3; size: -; DNA: TGTGCCAGCAGTTACTTGGGACAGGGGGCTGGAAACACCATATATTTT; CDR3: CASSYLGQGAGNTIYF
V: TRBV20-1; D: -; J: TRBJ2-2; size: -; DNA: TGCAGTGCTAGTTGGCCAGGGGCCCCTAAGAGCACCGGGGAGCTGTTTTTT; CDR3: CSASWPGAPKSTGELFF
V: TRBV6-1; D: -; J: TRBJ2-4; size: -; DNA: TGTGCCAGCAGTCGGGACACGAATTCTCTAGCCAAAAACATTCAGTACTTC; CDR3: CASSRDTNSLAKNIQYF
V: TRBV12-5; D: TRBD1; J: TRBJ1-1; size: few; DNA: TGTGCTAGTGGTTTGGGGGGGACAGGCGCTGAAGCTTTCTTT; CDR3: CASGLGGTGAEAFF
V: TRBV7-9; D: -; J: TRBJ1-3; size: many; DNA: TGTGCCACCGAATGGGGCTCTGGAAACACCATATATTTT; CDR3: CATEWGSGNTIYF
V: TRBV12-3/TRBV12-4; D: -; J: TRBJ1-5; size: few; DNA: TGTGCCGCCGGGATCAGCAATCAGCCCCAGCATTTT; CDR3: CAAGISNQPQHF
V: TRBV5-1; D: -; J: TRBJ2-1; size: few; DNA: TGCGCCAGCAGCTTTATTGCTCAGAACCTCAATGAGCAGTTCTTC; CDR3: CASSFIAQNLNEQFF
V: TRBV20-1; D: TRBD1; J: TRBJ1-2; size: few; DNA: TGCAGTGCTAGGCGGGACAGGGAGGACTATGGCTACACCTTC; CDR3: CSARRDREDYGYTF
V: TRBV5-4; D: -; J: TRBJ2-5; size: few; DNA: TGTGCCAGCAGCTTGGCCCCTGGGGTCGGGGAGACCCAGTACTTC; CDR3: CASSLAPGVGETQYF
V: TRBV5-1; D: TRBD1; J: TRBJ2-1; size: few; DNA: TGCGCCAGCAGCTGGGGACAGGGGAGTACACAAGGTGAGCAGTTCTTC; CDR3: CASSWGQGSTQGEQFF
V: TRBV3-1; D: -; J: TRBJ2-5; size: -; DNA: TGTGCCAGCAGCCGCCCCGGGCAGATCCAAGAGACCCAGTACTTC; CDR3: CASSRPGQIQETQYF
V: TRBV5-1; D: -; J: TRBJ2-7; size: -; DNA: TGCGCCAGCAGCTCTGAAAGGGGAGGGGGGGCCACCTACGAGCAGTACTTC; CDR3: CASSSERGGGATYEQYF
V: TRBV6-2/TRBV6-3; D: -; J: TRBJ2-1; size: few; DNA: TGTGCCAGCACTCGAACGGGACACTACAATGAGCAGTTCTTC; CDR3: CASTRTGHYNEQFF
V: TRBV4-2; D: -; J: TRBJ2-3; size: -; DNA: TGTGCCAGCAGCCAAGGAAAAGGGGCGGCGGAGTCCACAGATACGCAGTATTTT; CDR3: CASSQGKGAAESTDTQYF
V: TRBV5-4; D: -; J: TRBJ2-3; size: few; DNA: TGTGCCAGCAGCTTGGCCGGGTATTCGGGAGATACGCAGTATTTT; CDR3: CASSLAGYSGDTQYF
V: TRBV7-2; D: TRBD2; J: TRBJ2-7; size: many; DNA: TGTGCCAGCAGCTTAGGGGGGGGCTACGAGCAGTACTTC; CDR3: CASSLGGGYEQYF
V: TRBV19; D: TRBD1; J: TRBJ1-5; size: -; DNA: TGTGCCAGTAGTGTACAGGGGAGGGGTCAGCCCCAGCATTTT; CDR3: CASSVQGRGQPQHF
V: TRBV7-3; D: -; J: TRBJ1-1; size: -; DNA: TGTGCCAGCAGCTTTGAAGGGCCGAACACTGAAGCTTTCTTT; CDR3: CASSFEGPNTEAFF
V: TRBV20-1; D: -; J: TRBJ1-2; size: -; DNA: TGCAGTGCTACGGGGACCAAGGGTAACTATGGCTACACCTTC; CDR3: CSATGTKGNYGYTF
V: TRBV10-3; D: -; J: TRBJ2-1; size: -; DNA: TGTGCCATCAGGCCCAGGCGGGGCGGTTACAATGAGCAGTTCTTC; CDR3: CAIRPRRGGYNEQFF
V: TRBV2; D: -; J: TRBJ1-5; size: -; DNA: TGTGCCAGCAGTGAAGGACTTCAGCCCCAGCATTTT; CDR3: CASSEGLQPQHF
V: TRBV5-4; D: -; J: TRBJ1-6; size: -; DNA: TGTGCCAGCAGCGGGGTCGGGGGGCAGAATTCACCCCTCCACTTT; CDR3: CASSGVGGQNSPLHF
V: TRBV6-5; D: -; J: TRBJ1-3; size: few; DNA: TGTGCCAGCAGTTACTCGGCAGGCGGAAACACCATATATTTT; CDR3: CASSYSAGGNTIYF
V: TRBV12-3/TRBV12-4; D: -; J: TRBJ2-7; size: few; DNA: TGTGCCAGCACCTATTGGGGGGTATACGAGCAGTACTTC; CDR3: CASTYWGVYEQYF
V: TRBV6-2/TRBV6-3; D: -; J: TRBJ2-6; size: many; DNA: TGTGCCAGCAGTTTCCGGGGCTCAGGGGCCAACGTCCTGACTTTC; CDR3: CASSFRGSGANVLTF
V: TRBV12-3/TRBV12-4; D: -; J: TRBJ2-1; size: many; DNA: TGTGCCAGCACCGTCGGACTTCCTCGGAATGAGCAGTTCTTC; CDR3: CASTVGLPRNEQFF
V: TRBV6-5; D: TRBD2; J: TRBJ2-1; size: few; DNA: TGTGCCAGCAGTTACGGCGGGGGGGCGAATGAGCAGTTCTTC; CDR3: CASSYGGGANEQFF
V: TRBV6-2/TRBV6-3; D: TRBD2; J: TRBJ2-3; size: few; DNA: TGTGCCAGCAGTTACGCCTTCTCGCGGGGGGACTCCAGATATACGCAGTATTTT; CDR3: CASSYAFSRGDSRYTQYF